These 25 T cell receptor beta chains were sequenced from one sample in a study of radiotherapy plus CTLA-4 blockade in lung cancer. The protocol was immunoSEQ multiplex PCR, while the TCRdb copy is restricted to in-frame clones and leaves out a portion. The sample includes 30,000 to 35,000 clones, around 70% of them seen just once. Sequenced material: peripheral blood, taken from a patient treated with radiotherapy plus ipilimumab. The receptors originated from a human donor with non-small cell lung cancer who had stable disease on radiotherapy plus ipilimumab.

With regard to this clone: The sample has other DNA sequences that encode this CDR3 too. The V call is TRBV19, the J call TRBJ2-5; 8 bases are a match to TRBD1. With V trimmed by 1 base and J by 4 bases, 5 bases remained unmatched. Germline V lookup: CDR1 LNHDA, CDR2 SQIVND (reference sequence). CDR3 length equals 15 residues. CDR3: CASSIGQGARETQYF. CDR3 in DNA: TGTGCCAGTAGTATAGGGCAGGGGGCGCGAGAGACCCAGTACTTC.

The chain employs TRBV7-2 and TRBJ2-5, with a possible D match to TRBD1 (6 bases). The CDR3 is 15 residues long. CDR1 is SGHTA, CDR2 FQGNSA, per germline. Deletions cut 3 bases from V and 1 base from J, with 12 bases between. CDR3 sequence: CASSLSGTRQETQYF. In DNA form, the CDR3 reads TGTGCCAGCAGCTTGTCCGGGACACGCCAAGAGACCCAGTACTTC.

The chain is built from TRBV19 and TRBJ1-1; 12 nucleotides agree with TRBD1. The germline CDR1 and CDR2 sequences are LNHDA and SQIVND (reference sequence). With V trimmed by 6 bases and J by 4 bases, 6 bases remained unmatched. This CDR3 is 15 amino acids long. The CDR3 DNA reads TGTGCCAGTAGCTGGGGACAGGGGGCGGGCACTGAAGCTTTCTTT. Encoded protein: CASSWGQGAGTEAFF.

The chain combines TRBV28 with TRBJ2-7; either TRBD1 or TRBD2 may fit D (6 bases each). The CDR3 covers 17 residues. Trimming removed 5 bases at V and 5 bases at J, with 25 bases between. Germline CDR1 MDHEN, CDR2 SYDVKM. The CDR3 region has the DNA TGTGCCAGCAGTACCCGCTTCGAGCCGGGGGCACGAGACGAGCAGTACTTC. Amino acids: CASSTRFEPGARDEQYF.

The V call is TRBV11-3, the J call TRBJ2-5, with D maybe TRBD2 (5 bases). Trimming removed 6 bases at V and 0 bases at J, with 20 bases between. The CDR3 consists of 17 residues. In germline, CDR1 is SGHNT, CDR2 YENEEA. CDR3 amino acids: CASRDFSVGPYQETQYF. In nucleotides, the CDR3 is TGTGCCAGCAGGGACTTCAGTGTTGGGCCGTACCAAGAGACCCAGTACTTC.

This clone was counted only a few times. This chain joins TRBV29-1 and TRBJ2-5, with 7 bases matching TRBD2. CDR1 is SQVTM, CDR2 ANQGSEA, per germline. This CDR3 spans 14 amino acids. V gave up 4 bases and J gave up 1 base; unmatched junction bases: 6. The CDR3 DNA sequence: TGCAGCGTTGCCCCTCGGGGGGTCCAAGAGACCCAGTACTTC. Amino acid sequence: CSVAPRGVQETQYF.

The chain couples TRBV16 to TRBJ1-1; 10 nucleotides agree with TRBD1. After removal of 4 bases from V and 4 bases from J, the junction contained 3 bases not matched to a gene. The germline CDR1 and CDR2 sequences are KGHSY and FQNENV. The length of the CDR3 is 14 residues. The CDR3 DNA reads TGTGCCAGCAGCCGCAGACAGGGGGCCACTGAAGCTTTCTTT. Encoded protein: CASSRRQGATEAFF.

The CDR3 nucleotides read TGTGCCTGGAGTCCAACACAGGGGGTTTTTGTTGAAAAACTGTTTTTT. Translation: CAWSPTQGVFVEKLFF. J is TRBJ1-4 and V is TRBV30, with 8 bases identical to TRBD1. The CDR3 is 16 amino acids. Per the germline V gene, CDR1 is GTSNPN and CDR2 is SVGIG (reference sequence). Germline trimming cut 2 bases from V and 7 bases from J; bases unmatched to any gene: 12.

This clone was seen a few times. The same CDR3 is also encoded by other DNA sequences in this sample. The chain joins TRBV28 to TRBJ1-5; 8 bases are a match to TRBD1. Germline V lookup: CDR1 MDHEN, CDR2 SYDVKM. The CDR3 contains 20 residues. Trimming at V came to 3 bases and at J to 0 bases, leaving 16 bases not matched to a gene. The CDR3 DNA sequence: TGTGCCAGCAGTTTCATCCGCGGACAGGGAGGGGTGGGTAGCAATCAGCCCCAGCATTTT. Amino acids: CASSFIRGQGGVGSNQPQHF.

The rearrangement links TRBV7-8 to TRBJ1-2, with D tentatively TRBD1 (5 bases). The V end was cut by 1 base, the J end by 4 bases, with 10 bases between. The V gene's germline CDR1 is SGHVS and CDR2 FQNEAQ. The CDR3 has 14 amino acids. Written as DNA, the CDR3 is TGTGCCAGCAGCTTAGAAGGGGTCCGCTATGGCTACACCTTC. It codes for CASSLEGVRYGYTF.

Only a few counts were recorded for this clone. The rearrangement links TRBV6-6 to TRBJ1-5; 9 bases agree with TRBD1. The J segment lost 4 bases and the V segment lost 4 bases, leaving 8 bases of the junction unmatched. Per germline, CDR1 MNHNY and CDR2 SVGAGI (reference sequence). The CDR3 extends over 16 amino acids. CDR3 sequence: CASSSTGTGMNQPQHF. The CDR3 coding sequence is TGTGCCAGCAGTTCAACCGGGACAGGGATGAATCAGCCCCAGCATTTT.

This clone has more than one count but fewer than ten. The chain carries TRBV5-4 and TRBJ2-1; 16 bases fit TRBD2. Unmatched junction bases numbered 4, after V lost 4 bases and J lost 9 bases. Germline values: CDR1 SGHNT, CDR2 YYREEE (reference sequence). The CDR3 runs 15 residues. CDR3 region: CASSAGTSGRVEQFF. CDR3 sequence (DNA): TGTGCCAGCAGCGCCGGGACTAGCGGGAGGGTTGAGCAGTTCTTC.

This chain links TRBV11-2 with TRBJ2-7; TRBD2 might be the D (6 bases). Germline-derived CDR1 and CDR2 are SGHAT and FQNNGV. CDR3 size: 16 residues. The V gene lost 5 bases and the J gene lost 2 bases, with 19 bases spanning the gap. CDR3 region: CASSPIDRLGAYEQYF. CDR3 DNA: TGTGCCAGCAGCCCAATTGACAGACTAGGTGCCTACGAGCAGTACTTC. Complete variable domain (other parts from reference TRBV11-2 and TRBJ2-7): EAGVAQSPRYKIIEKRQSVAFWCNPISGHATLYWYQQILGQGPKLLIQFQNNGVVDDSQLPKDRFSAERLKGVDSTLKIQPAKLEDSAVYLCASSPIDRLGAYEQYFGPGTRLTVT.

Within the sample, this clone is medium-sized (0.01 to 0.1%). This sequence joins TRBV11-3 and TRBJ2-1; 7 nucleotides align to TRBD1. Germline V lookup: CDR1 SGHNT, CDR2 YENEEA. Germline trimming cut 2 bases from V and 3 bases from J; bases unmatched to any gene: 7. CDR3 size: 16 residues. As DNA, the CDR3 is TGTGCCAGCAGCTTATTTACAGGGGCCAGCTACAATGAGCAGTTCTTC. It yields the protein CASSLFTGASYNEQFF.

This clone has more than one count but fewer than ten. Germline and junction disagree at one end, which may indicate a read error. V is TRBV6-1 and J is TRBJ1-1, with D unclear. CDR3 length: 15 amino acids. Germline V gene sequence: CDR1 MNHNS, CDR2 SASEGT. For the CDR3, the DNA is TGTGCCAGCAGAGAAGGACTATGGGTCAACACTGAAGCTTTCTTT. Its protein is CASREGLWVNTEAFF.

V usage is TRBV27 and J usage is TRBJ1-2; D perhaps matches TRBD1 (6 bases). This CDR3 comprises 15 residues. CDR1 and CDR2 from the germline V gene are MNHEY and SMNVEV (reference sequence). V lost 5 bases and J 4 bases, leaving 17 bases between the germline ends. CDR3 sequence: CASSTVQGKVYGYTF. The CDR3 DNA sequence: TGTGCCAGCAGTACCGTCCAGGGGAAGGTCTATGGCTACACCTTC.

The chain employs TRBV7-8 and TRBJ2-1; TRBD1 matches at 7 bases. The CDR3 has 15 amino acids. From germline, CDR1 is SGHVS and CDR2 FQNEAQ. V dropped 5 bases and J dropped 7; count of bases not matched to a gene: 11. The CDR3 protein is CASSPRKGATNEQFF. CDR3 bases: TGTGCCAGCAGCCCGCGGAAGGGGGCAACGAATGAGCAGTTCTTC.

The CDR3 nucleotides read TGTGCCAGCGGCAAACAGGGGGCGCGGGGCTATGGCTACACCTTC. It translates to CASGKQGARGYGYTF. J is TRBJ1-2 and V is TRBV28, with 9 bases fitting TRBD1. The CDR3 is 15 amino acids. Germline assignment: CDR1 MDHEN and CDR2 SYDVKM. V was pared by 8 bases and J by 4 bases, with 11 bases of the junction left unmatched.

This clone was recorded once. CDR3: CASSQGGVRLNTEAFF. The CDR3 nucleotides read TGCGCCAGCAGCCAAGGCGGGGTCAGATTGAACACTGAAGCTTTCTTT. V is TRBV4-1 and J is TRBJ1-1; D uncertain. There are 16 residues in the CDR3. Trimming cost V 1 base and J 0 bases, with 12 bases left between them. Germline V gene lookup returns CDR1 MGHRA and CDR2 YSYEKL.

The table lists this clone with a few counts. V gene TRBV10-3 combines with J gene TRBJ1-6; 9 nucleotides match TRBD1. The CDR3 runs 14 residues. Germline lookup yields CDR1 ENHRY and CDR2 SYGVKD. The J segment lost 8 bases and the V segment lost 5 bases, leaving 4 bases of the junction unmatched. CDR3 region: CAISRQGEDSPLHF. In DNA, the CDR3 is TGTGCCATCAGTCGACAGGGGGAAGATTCACCCCTCCACTTT.

CDR3 sequence: CASSLWTYGYTF. The CDR3, as DNA: TGTGCCAGCAGCCTTTGGACCTATGGCTACACCTTC. The chain uses TRBV9 and TRBJ1-2; D ambiguous. CDR1 is SGDLS, CDR2 YYNGEE, per germline. The V gene lost 4 bases and the J gene lost 4 bases, with 8 bases spanning the gap. The CDR3 is 12 amino acids.

This clone was recorded a few times. This sequence joins TRBV5-8 and TRBJ2-1; D gene ambiguous. The CDR3 covers 12 residues. CDR1 is SGHTS and CDR2 is YDEGEE in the germline V gene. V was cut by 6 bases and J by 10 bases, with 14 bases left in between. The CDR3, as DNA: TGTGCCAGCAAGTGGTATAGGCGAGAGCAGTTCTTC. Translation gives CASKWYRREQFF.

This clone was seen a handful of times. The genes are TRBV5-4 and TRBJ2-5, with TRBD2 matching over 7 bases. The CDR3 totals 14 residues. J gave up 5 bases and V 0 bases, and 4 bases lay outside the gene matches. CDR1 is SGHNT and CDR2 is YYREEE in the germline V gene (reference sequence). This chain's CDR3 is CASSLEREGETQYF. The CDR3 DNA follows: TGTGCCAGCAGCTTGGAAAGGGAGGGGGAGACCCAGTACTTC.

CDR3 DNA: TGTGCCTGGACGGGACTAGACACCTACGAGCAGTACTTC. Residues: CAWTGLDTYEQYF. The J gene is TRBJ2-7, the V gene TRBV30, with TRBD2 matching over 8 bases. The CDR3 has 13 amino acids. With V trimmed by 4 bases and J by 2 bases, 4 bases remained unmatched. Germline CDR1 and CDR2: GTSNPN and SVGIG (reference sequence).

This chain connects TRBV4-2 to TRBJ2-7; tentatively, D is TRBD1 (6 bases). The CDR3 has 18 residues. The V gene lost 4 bases and the J gene lost 0 bases, with 22 bases spanning the gap. CDR1 and CDR2 from the germline V gene are LGHNA and YNFKEQ. CDR3: CASSRFLLQGASSYEQYF. In nucleotides, the CDR3 is TGTGCCAGCAGCCGTTTCCTTTTACAGGGTGCGAGCTCCTACGAGCAGTACTTC.